This record concerns one TCR beta chain sequence. Antigen: not known. Treatment reported: roughly 10-day PBMC culture with coronavirus spike peptide pools or control peptides (ViraFEST assay). This entry comes from a study of vaccination and CD4 T cells after COVID-19. In the study overall: Six males and four females constituted the convalescent cohort, two of whom were Hispanic. Control cultures were supplied with a CEFX pool, an HIV-1 Nef pool, or no peptide at all. Cellular stimulation was performed using overlapping spike peptides derived from SARS-CoV-2, HCoV-NL63, HCoV-OC43 and HCoV-229E.

The study sequenced cultured CD4+ T cell DNA using the Oncomine TCR Beta short-read assay. One entry per CDR3 protein results from TCRdb running MiXCR on the PCR reads. The repertoire has roughly 28,000 distinct CDR3 sequences, roughly 50% of them found once; the top ten carry roughly 27%. The CDR3 has 15 residues. CDR1 is GTSNPN, CDR2 SVGIG, per germline (reference sequence). The V end was cut by 0 bases, the J end by 7 bases, with 17 bases between. This receptor was obtained from a human donor who received a COVID-19 vaccine. This chain joins TRBV30 and TRBJ2-3, with D tentatively TRBD2 (7 bases). This specimen consisted of CD4+ T cells from blood, cultured in vitro, obtained before SARS-CoV-2 vaccination. CDR3 nucleotide sequence: TGTGCCTGGAGTGTACGGACTAGGGGGGATTATACGCAGTATTTT. It translates to CAWSVRTRGDYTQYF. The full variable domain, rest sourced from reference TRBV30 and TRBJ2-3, is SQTIHQWPATLVQPVGSPLSLECTVEGTSNPNLYWYRQAAGRGLQLLFYSVGIGQISSEVPQNLSASRPQDRQFILSSKKLLLSDSGFYLCAWSVRTRGDYTQYFGPGTRLTVL.